The clone carrying this T cell receptor beta chain was found a few times. Its antigen is unknown. Donors were nominally healthy when sampled, though unrecorded immune exposures were likely. The CDR3 length is 14 residues. CDR1 and CDR2 from the germline V gene are SGHNT and YYREEE (reference sequence). V was shortened by 1 base and J by 1 base, with 6 bases between the two germline ends. PCR amplification relied on 60 Vbeta primers (plus 13 Jbeta primers). The assay was immunoSEQ multiplex PCR, and TCRdb's table has in-frame clones only and misses some. In the table there are about 130,000 clones, about 10% of which are singletons. This sample is drawn from a study of cytomegalovirus exposure and HLA in healthy donors. Regarding the study as a whole: Testing in vitro showed a few CMV-associated chains specific for CMV antigens.

The sample taken for sequencing was PBMCs. The chain joins TRBV5-4 to TRBJ1-3; D is unresolved. The receptor was isolated from a woman younger than 30 in good health and CMV-seropositive. The chain's CDR3 is CASSLPGSGNTIYF. The CDR3 DNA reads as TGTGCCAGCAGCTTGCCGGGTTCTGGAAACACCATATATTTT.